The 10 T cell receptor beta chains below were found in one sample sequenced in a study of shared clonotypes between healthy human individuals. The method was immunoSEQ multiplex PCR; TCRdb's version includes in-frame clones alone and lacks a portion of them. This table holds over a million clones, nearly 99% found once. Sequencing was done on a sample of naive CD4+ T cells sorted from blood. Subset in this sample: CD45RA+ positively selected. These receptors came from a man between 25 and 39 years old in good health.

This rearrangement joins TRBV18 to TRBJ1-5; D not certain. Germline V gene sequence: CDR1 KGHSH, CDR2 LQKENI. The CDR3 contains 15 residues. V lost 3 bases and J lost 1, with 10 bases in between. The CDR3 loop is CASSPESTSNQPQHF. CDR3 coding DNA: TGTGCCAGCTCACCGGAGTCGACGAGCAATCAGCCCCAGCATTTT.

J is TRBJ1-1 and V is TRBV7-2; a possible D gene is TRBD1 (6 bases). This CDR3 has 15 amino acids. Trimming took 7 bases from V and 2 from J, leaving 17 bases between them. CDR1 is SGHTA, CDR2 FQGNSA, per germline. The CDR3 DNA reads TGTGCCAGCACAATAACTGGGACAACTAACACTGAAGCTTTCTTT. This sequence encodes CASTITGTTNTEAFF.

V usage is TRBV6-1 and J usage is TRBJ1-2; D unresolved. This CDR3 has 12 residues. The V end lost 7 bases, the J end lost 0 bases, and 6 bases lay between the germline ends. Looked up from germline, CDR1 is MNHNS and CDR2 is SASEGT. CDR3 in DNA: TGTGCCAGCACTGCAACTAACTATGGCTACACCTTC. Protein sequence: CASTATNYGYTF.

This sequence joins TRBV7-2 and TRBJ2-7; weak D call: TRBD2 (6 bases). Germline V gene lookup returns CDR1 SGHTA and CDR2 FQGNSA. CDR3 length: 13 amino acids. V lost 6 bases to trimming and J lost 2 bases, with 11 bases between them. The CDR3 region has the DNA TGTGCCAGCAGGAGAGGCGGGACCTACGAGCAGTACTTC. Translating gives CASRRGGTYEQYF.

The chain has TRBV6-1 and TRBJ2-1; 7 bases line up with TRBD1. The ends lost 0 bases at V and 5 bases at J; junction bases unmatched: 7. There are 16 residues in the CDR3. CDR1 and CDR2 from the germline V gene are MNHNS and SASEGT. CDR3: CASSEARTGLNNEQFF. CDR3 in DNA: TGTGCCAGCAGTGAAGCAAGGACAGGATTAAACAATGAGCAGTTCTTC.

J is TRBJ2-2 and V is TRBV2; 7 nucleotides line up with TRBD2. Germline values: CDR1 SNHLY, CDR2 FYNNEI. CDR3 length: 15 amino acids. Trimming at V came to 6 bases and at J to 8 bases, leaving 12 bases not matched to a gene. The CDR3, as DNA: TGTGCCAGCAGAGCTAGACTAGCTGCTAGAGGGGAGCTGTTTTTT. Its protein product is CASRARLAARGELFF.

The V call is TRBV5-1, the J call TRBJ2-6; 11 nucleotides agree with TRBD1. Germline-derived CDR1 and CDR2 are SGHRS and YFSETQ. The CDR3 totals 19 residues. V lost 0 bases, J lost 0 bases, and 5 bases stayed unmatched. In DNA, the CDR3 is TGCGCCAGCAGCTTGGGAGGACAGGGGGCACCCTCTGGGGCCAACGTCCTGACTTTC. Encoded protein: CASSLGGQGAPSGANVLTF.

This sequence joins TRBV28 and TRBJ1-4; D is possibly TRBD1 (5 bases). Germline CDR1 is MDHEN and CDR2 is SYDVKM. Trimming removed 6 bases from V and 5 bases from J, with 22 bases in between. This CDR3 region has 17 residues. The CDR3 sequence is CASRGWQGSSWNEKLFF. In DNA, the CDR3 is TGTGCCAGCAGGGGGTGGCAGGGCTCGTCTTGGAATGAAAAACTGTTTTTT.

The chain links TRBV9 to TRBJ1-1, with TRBD1 matching over 8 bases. Germline CDR1 SGDLS, CDR2 YYNGEE. This CDR3 comprises 15 residues. J was trimmed by 2 bases and V by 4 bases; bases with no gene match: 7. CDR3 in amino acids: CASSRTGYDNTEAFF. The CDR3 nucleotides read TGTGCCAGCAGCCGGACAGGGTACGATAACACTGAAGCTTTCTTT.

The chain has TRBV11-2 and TRBJ2-1; the D is unclear. CDR1 and CDR2 (germline): SGHAT, FQNNGV. Between the trimmed V and J ends, which lost 2 bases and 1 base, there was a span of 12 bases. The CDR3 contains 16 residues. The CDR3 loop reads CASSLIGSGSYNEQFF. For the CDR3, the DNA is TGTGCCAGCAGCTTAATCGGCTCGGGTTCCTACAATGAGCAGTTCTTC.